A single sample is the source of the 9 T cell receptor beta chains below, sequenced in a study of T cell responses to AZD1222 COVID-19 vaccine. The table came from immunoSEQ multiplex PCR; TCRdb's copy has only in-frame clones and leaves some out. The sample records roughly 130,000 clones, 88% being singletons. Material: peripheral blood, obtained on day 0 of MenACWY control vaccination. Receptor source: an adult in good health.

This rearrangement joins TRBV5-4 to TRBJ2-1; D unclear. V lost 0 bases and J lost 10, with 11 bases in between. The CDR3 sequence is 13 residues long. Per germline, CDR1 SGHNT and CDR2 YYREEE (reference sequence). The CDR3 nucleotides are TGTGCCAGCAGCTTGGGCGAACGACCCGAGCAGTTCTTC. This codes for CASSLGERPEQFF.

The chain uses TRBV4-2 and TRBJ1-2; 7 nucleotides line up with TRBD1. The CDR3 consists of 15 residues. Germline-derived CDR1 and CDR2 are LGHNA and YNFKEQ. V lost 0 bases to trimming and J lost 1 base; unmatched junction nucleotides: 2. This chain's CDR3 is CASSQEQGNNYGYTF. CDR3 in DNA: TGTGCCAGCAGCCAAGAACAGGGGAATAACTATGGCTACACCTTC.

The CDR3 loop is CASSPLGFSSYTF. The CDR3 DNA reads TGTGCCAGCTCACCCCTCGGGTTTAGTAGCTACACCTTC. The chain joins TRBV18 to TRBJ1-2; D unclear. Germline V CDR1 and CDR2: KGHSH, LQKENI. The V gene lost 3 bases and the J gene lost 9 bases, with 14 bases spanning the gap. The CDR3 is made up of 13 amino acids.

The gene calls are TRBV5-1 and TRBJ1-2; 12 bases are shared with TRBD1. Unmatched junction bases numbered 4, after V lost 4 bases and J lost 6 bases. Germline V gene data show CDR1 as SGHRS and CDR2 as YFSETQ. The CDR3 consists of 14 residues. CDR3 region: CASSVGTGGNGYTF. CDR3 coding DNA: TGCGCCAGCAGCGTCGGGACAGGGGGCAATGGCTACACCTTC.

This clone is a singleton in its sample. The gene calls are TRBV9 and TRBJ2-1; D possibly corresponds to TRBD2 (5 bases). Germline V gene data show CDR1 as SGDLS and CDR2 as YYNGEE. CDR3 length: 15 residues. V lost 2 bases to trimming and J lost 0 bases, with 9 bases between them. CDR3 sequence (DNA): TGTGCCAGCAGCGTCGATCTAGCCTCCTACAATGAGCAGTTCTTC. This encodes CASSVDLASYNEQFF.

J is TRBJ1-2 and V is TRBV19; D is uncertain. V was shortened by 2 bases and J by 6 bases, with 13 bases between the two germline ends. The CDR3 extends over 14 amino acids. Per the germline V gene, CDR1 is LNHDA and CDR2 is SQIVND (reference sequence). In nucleotides, the CDR3 is TGTGCCAGTAGTATACGATGGGAAATCCATGGCTACACCTTC. This sequence encodes CASSIRWEIHGYTF.

The chain recombines TRBV2 with TRBJ1-1, with D possibly TRBD1 on 6 matching bases. The CDR3 is 14 amino acids. The ends were cut back, 4 bases at V and 3 bases at J, with 12 bases in the middle. CDR1 and CDR2 from the germline V gene are SNHLY and FYNNEI. The CDR3 spells CASSVREGDTEAFF. For the CDR3, the DNA is TGTGCCAGCAGTGTGAGGGAGGGGGACACTGAAGCTTTCTTT. Combining the CDR3 with reference TRBV2 and TRBJ1-1 gives the whole variable domain EPEVTQTPSHQVTQMGQEVILRCVPISNHLYFYWYRQILGQKVEFLVSFYNNEISEKSEIFDDQFSVERPDGSNFTLKIRSTKLEDSAMYFCASSVREGDTEAFFGQGTRLTVV.

The J gene is TRBJ2-7, the V gene TRBV30, with 7 bases aligning to TRBD1. Germline V CDR1 and CDR2: GTSNPN, SVGIG (reference sequence). J lost 5 bases, V lost 0 bases, and 7 bases had no gene match. The CDR3 totals 14 residues. The CDR3 nucleotides are TGTGCCTGGAGTGTTGGTAGGGGGCTGGACGAGCAGTACTTC. It specifies CAWSVGRGLDEQYF. Full variable domain (missing parts from reference TRBV30 and TRBJ2-7): SQTIHQWPATLVQPVGSPLSLECTVEGTSNPNLYWYRQAAGRGLQLLFYSVGIGQISSEVPQNLSASRPQDRQFILSSKKLLLSDSGFYLCAWSVGRGLDEQYFGPGTRLTVT.

This clone was detected only a few times. The chain recombines TRBV6-4 with TRBJ2-3; TRBD2 is a possible D gene (6 bases). There are 16 residues in the CDR3. V gave up 0 bases and J gave up 1 base, with 11 bases separating them. Germline CDR1 MRHNA, CDR2 SNTAGT. This CDR3 is CASSDSVGGGTDTQYF. The CDR3 DNA sequence: TGTGCCAGCAGTGACTCCGTGGGGGGAGGCACAGATACGCAGTATTTT.